This paragraph reports one T cell receptor beta chain. Trimming cost V 6 bases and J 3 bases, with 18 bases left between them. This CDR3 has 16 residues. Original methodology: Reference gene primer amplification gave nucleated cell count estimates. TCRdb's table, derived via immunoSEQ multiplex PCR, lists solely in-frame clones and lacks some. That table is the source of V, J and clone size, and D and trimming were worked out from the DNA. Of 150,000 or so clones detected, about 87% appear once; the ten largest clones hold 25% to 30%. This sample was taken from a study of blood T cell repertoires in COVID-19. Study-level background: The samples span acute and convalescent COVID-19 from the United States, Italy and Spain. PBMCs, B-cell-depleted T cells, or T cells provided the cDNA or gDNA that made up the material.

The sample was peripheral blood. This receptor was taken from a man between 60 and 75 years old with acute or convalescent COVID-19. The genes are TRBV6-7 and TRBJ1-5, with a weak D call TRBD1 (6 bases). TRBV6-7 is flagged as an ORF with uncertain function. CDR3 loop: CASSRVGGADNQPQHF. As DNA, the CDR3 is TGTGCCAGCAGCAGGGTTGGGGGGGCTGACAATCAGCCCCAGCATTTT.